These 19 T cell receptor beta chains came from one sample sequenced in a study of multiple sclerosis patients with progressive multifocal leukoencephalopathy. Described time point: time of PML onset. TCRdb's table, derived via immunoSEQ multiplex PCR, lists solely in-frame clones and lacks some. The sample shows more than 30,000 clones, over 80% of them seen only once. This sample comprised PBMCs, obtained from a patient treated with natalizumab. These TCRs come from a woman between 40 and 50 years old with progressive multifocal leukoencephalopathy.

The V call is TRBV14, the J call TRBJ2-4, with a weak D call TRBD1 (6 bases). The V and J ends lost 4 bases and 1 base respectively, with 17 bases between them. CDR1 SGHDN and CDR2 FVKESK come from the germline V gene. CDR3 length: 17 amino acids. Here the CDR3 reads CASSLDAGDDAKNIQYF. DNA for the CDR3: TGTGCCAGCAGCCTCGACGCAGGGGACGACGCCAAAAACATTCAGTACTTC.

The chain employs TRBV29-1 and TRBJ2-5, with a weak D call TRBD2 (5 bases). Trimming pared 1 base from V and 0 bases from J, leaving 9 bases between. Germline-derived CDR1 and CDR2 are SQVTM and ANQGSEA. This CDR3 is 14 amino acids long. The CDR3 here is CSVEGLRDQETQYF. CDR3 DNA sequence: TGCAGCGTTGAAGGGTTGCGGGACCAAGAGACCCAGTACTTC.

This chain links TRBV9 with TRBJ1-1; tentatively, D is TRBD1 (5 bases). The germline V gene has CDR1 SGDLS and CDR2 YYNGEE. This CDR3 contains 14 residues. Trimming removed 0 bases from V and 4 bases from J, with 10 bases in between. CDR3 DNA sequence: TGTGCCAGCAGCGTAGTCCAGGGCGGCACTGAAGCTTTCTTT. Amino acids: CASSVVQGGTEAFF.

V is TRBV4-3 and J is TRBJ2-3; tentatively, D is TRBD2 (7 bases). Germline values: CDR1 LGHNA, CDR2 YSLEER. The CDR3 extends over 15 amino acids. V lost 0 bases and J lost 3, with 10 bases in between. The CDR3 nucleotides are TGCGCCAGCAGCCAAGAAGGGGGGGGGACAGATACGCAGTATTTT. Translated: CASSQEGGGTDTQYF.

In its sample, this clone was seen a few times. V gene TRBV6-5 combines with J gene TRBJ2-3, with D unresolved. This CDR3 contains 14 residues. Looked up from germline, CDR1 is MNHEY and CDR2 is SVGAGI. V was shortened by 7 bases and J by 0 bases, with 11 bases between the two germline ends. In DNA form, the CDR3 reads TGTGCCAGCACCCCGCTGGCCAGCACAGATACGCAGTATTTT. Protein product: CASTPLASTDTQYF.

The chain employs TRBV27 and TRBJ2-7; D is possibly TRBD1 or TRBD2 (6 bases each). CDR3 length: 14 residues. With 3 bases removed from V and 4 bases from J, the gap between germline ends came to 13 bases. The germline V gene has CDR1 MNHEY and CDR2 SMNVEV (reference sequence). DNA of the CDR3: TGTGCCAGCAGTTTGTTGGGGGGCGGTTACGAGCAGTACTTC. It yields the protein CASSLLGGGYEQYF.

The chain uses TRBV11-3 and TRBJ1-6; 7 nucleotides line up with TRBD1. This CDR3 spans 16 amino acids. The junction had 11 bases not matched to a gene; V was cut back by 5 bases and J by 7 bases. CDR1 is SGHNT and CDR2 is YENEEA in the germline V gene. The CDR3 DNA is TGTGCCAGCAGCACCCAGAGGACAGGTCTCAATTCACCCCTCCACTTT. Translated, it gives CASSTQRTGLNSPLHF.

This clone was recorded only once. The chain has TRBV5-1 and TRBJ2-3; TRBD2 agrees at 9 bases. CDR1 is SGHRS, CDR2 YFSETQ, per germline. This CDR3 is 18 amino acids long. Germline trimming cut 0 bases from V and 0 bases from J; bases unmatched to any gene: 8. DNA of the CDR3: TGCGCCAGCAGCTTGGGTTTTAGCGGGGGAGGTAGCACAGATACGCAGTATTTT. The encoded protein is CASSLGFSGGGSTDTQYF.

This rearrangement joins TRBV19 to TRBJ2-5, with TRBD2 identical over 9 bases. The J call may be faulty, since TRBJ2-7 better matches the DNA end. The CDR3 loop spans 16 amino acids. CDR1 and CDR2 (germline): LNHDA, SQIVND (reference sequence). This CDR3 is CASSIGSSGEAYEQYF. The CDR3, as DNA: TGTGCCAGTAGTATAGGATCTAGCGGGGAAGCCTACGAGCAGTACTTC.

This chain links TRBV18 with TRBJ1-5; D gene unclear. The CDR3 runs 16 residues. Trimming pared 3 bases from V and 0 bases from J, leaving 12 bases between. Germline values: CDR1 KGHSH, CDR2 LQKENI. For the CDR3, the DNA is TGTGCCAGCTCACCCCGGACCGGATCTAGCAATCAGCCCCAGCATTTT. Its translation is CASSPRTGSSNQPQHF.

This chain uses TRBV5-4 with TRBJ1-3; 8 bases align to TRBD1. The CDR3 has 18 residues. V lost 4 bases and J lost 4; bases outside the gene matches: 16. CDR1 is SGHNT and CDR2 is YYREEE in the germline V gene (reference sequence). The CDR3 loop reads CASSKLTGVSSGGNTIYF. CDR3 DNA: TGTGCCAGCAGCAAGTTGACAGGGGTGTCCTCTGGAGGAAACACCATATATTTT. The whole variable domain, remainder taken from reference TRBV5-4 and TRBJ1-3, is ETGVTQSPTHLIKTRGQQVTLRCSSQSGHNTVSWYQQALGQGPQFIFQYYREEENGRGNFPPRFSGLQFPNYSSELNVNALELDDSALYLCASSKLTGVSSGGNTIYFGEGSWLTVV.

V and J are TRBV11-2 and TRBJ2-1, with D possibly TRBD1 on 5 matching bases. Germline CDR1 reads SGHAT; CDR2 reads FQNNGV. The CDR3 is 15 residues long. V was trimmed by 1 base and J by 8 bases, leaving 15 bases between them. CDR3 DNA sequence: TGTGCCAGCAGCTTAGGGACACGGCGTAAAGATGAGCAGTTCTTC. Protein product: CASSLGTRRKDEQFF.

In regard to this clone: The junction differs from germline at one of its ends, possibly a read error. The V and J genes are TRBV18 and TRBJ2-2, with 8 bases lining up with TRBD1. Germline V lookup: CDR1 KGHSH, CDR2 LQKENI. There are 16 residues in the CDR3. CDR3 nucleotides: TGTGCCAGCTCCCCACACGACAGGGGTGCCGCCGGGGAGCTGTTTTTT. Translated, it gives CASSPHDRGAAGELFF.

V and J are TRBV5-4 and TRBJ1-2; D unclear. V shed 0 bases and J shed 2 bases, with 11 bases lying between them. CDR1 is SGHNT, CDR2 YYREEE, per germline (reference sequence). The CDR3 consists of 15 residues. CDR3 DNA: TGTGCCAGCAGCTTGGAACCGACCGCCAACTATGGCTACACCTTC. This sequence encodes CASSLEPTANYGYTF.

The chain has TRBV5-4 and TRBJ2-5, with 13 positions matching TRBD2. Unmatched junction bases numbered 7, after V lost 0 bases and J lost 2 bases. This CDR3 is built from 18 residues. The germline gives CDR1 SGHNT, CDR2 YYREEE (reference sequence). The CDR3: CASSLGPGTSGEQETQYF. CDR3 DNA: TGTGCCAGCAGCTTGGGACCCGGGACTAGCGGGGAACAAGAGACCCAGTACTTC.

This chain uses TRBV28 with TRBJ2-2; D gene uncertain. In germline, CDR1 is MDHEN, CDR2 SYDVKM. The CDR3 spans 13 residues. Trimming took off 6 bases at V and 6 bases at J, with 11 bases between the two ends. The CDR3 region is CASSPPSAGELFF. The CDR3 nucleotides read TGTGCCAGCAGCCCCCCTTCAGCCGGGGAGCTGTTTTTT.

The J gene is TRBJ2-1, the V gene TRBV4-3; 9 positions agree with TRBD2. Germline-derived CDR1 and CDR2 are LGHNA and YSLEER. CDR3 length: 13 amino acids. V was pared by 11 bases and J by 8 bases, with 10 bases of the junction left unmatched. CDR3 nucleotide sequence: TGCGCCGCGGGAGGGGCTCAAGGGGATGAGCAGTTCTTC. This sequence encodes CAAGGAQGDEQFF.

This clone was observed a handful of times. This specimen includes other DNA sequences encoding the same CDR3. V gene TRBV27 combines with J gene TRBJ2-1; D might be TRBD2 (5 bases). The germline V gene encodes CDR1 MNHEY and CDR2 SMNVEV (reference sequence). V was pared by 3 bases and J by 6 bases, with 9 bases between. The CDR3 has 13 residues. In DNA, the CDR3 is TGTGCCAGCAGTTTGGCGGGTGGCAATGAGCAGTTCTTC. Translation: CASSLAGGNEQFF.

J is TRBJ1-6 and V is TRBV14; TRBD1 might be the D (5 bases). CDR3 length: 15 residues. Deletions cut 4 bases from V and 7 bases from J, with 14 bases between. CDR1 and CDR2 (germline): SGHDN, FVKESK. CDR3 region: CASSRYQGANSPLHF. In nucleotides, the CDR3 is TGTGCCAGCAGCCGTTATCAGGGAGCAAATTCACCCCTCCACTTT.